These 7 T cell receptor beta chains came from one sample sequenced in a study of blood T cell repertoires in COVID-19. Sequencing used immunoSEQ multiplex PCR; TCRdb keeps in-frame clones, though not all of them. The sample includes 400,000 or so clones, approximately 90% seen only once; the top ten take 1.1%. Sequenced input: PBMCs or T cells enriched from blood (not recorded which). The origin of the receptors is a man aged 25-45 years who had recovered from COVID-19.

The CDR3 DNA reads as TGTGCCAGCAGCTCATCCGACAGTTACGAGCAGTACTTC. Its translation: CASSSSDSYEQYF. This chain links TRBV7-2 with TRBJ2-7; D is possibly TRBD1 (5 bases). Per the germline V gene, CDR1 is SGHTA and CDR2 is FQGNSA. The CDR3 sequence is 13 residues long. Trimming left V 4 bases short and J 4 bases short, with 11 bases between.

This clone was counted a single time. The J gene is TRBJ2-7, the V gene TRBV4-1, with a weak D call TRBD2 (5 bases). The CDR3 has 14 residues. V was pared by 4 bases and J by 3 bases, with 13 bases between. Germline-derived CDR1 and CDR2 are MGHRA and YSYEKL. The CDR3 sequence: CASSPKLGGYEQYF. DNA of the CDR3: TGCGCCAGCAGCCCGAAGCTCGGAGGCTACGAGCAGTACTTC.

The chain carries TRBV11-2 and TRBJ2-7; TRBD1 is a possible D gene (6 bases). The CDR3 length is 16 residues. Trimming took 1 base from V and 1 from J, leaving 14 bases between them. Germline CDR1 is SGHAT and CDR2 is FQNNGV. CDR3 sequence (DNA): TGTGCCAGCAGCTTAGCCCCAGGGGCCTTTTCCTACGAGCAGTACTTC. The encoded protein is CASSLAPGAFSYEQYF.

The V and J genes are TRBV4-1 and TRBJ2-1; D call uncertain. V lost 2 bases and J 8 bases, leaving 19 bases between the germline ends. The CDR3 is made up of 16 amino acids. Germline V CDR1 and CDR2: MGHRA, YSYEKL. The CDR3 spells CASSQIPARTPHEQFF. In DNA form, the CDR3 reads TGCGCCAGCAGCCAAATTCCGGCTAGAACCCCCCATGAGCAGTTCTTC.

The rearrangement links TRBV3-1 (or the pseudogene TRBV3-2) to TRBJ2-3; 9 bases map to TRBD2. The J segment lost 6 bases and the V segment lost 0 bases, leaving 7 bases of the junction unmatched. Germline CDR1 LGHDT, CDR2 YNNKEL (reference sequence). This CDR3 has 16 amino acids. CDR3 protein: CASSQDLAGPPDTQYF. In DNA, the CDR3 is TGTGCCAGCAGCCAAGATCTAGCGGGACCTCCGGATACGCAGTATTTT.

The V gene is TRBV14, the J gene TRBJ1-6, with 8 bases lining up with TRBD1. V lost 4 bases, J lost 7 bases, and 3 bases stayed unmatched. This CDR3 has 14 amino acids. Per germline, CDR1 SGHDN and CDR2 FVKESK. CDR3 in amino acids: CASSPTGANSPLHF. In DNA form, the CDR3 reads TGTGCCAGCAGCCCGACAGGGGCCAATTCACCCCTCCACTTT.

This sequence joins TRBV7-8 and TRBJ1-1; a possible D gene is TRBD1 (5 bases). Looked up from germline, CDR1 is SGHVS and CDR2 is FQNEAQ. Trimming stripped 1 base from V and 0 bases from J, with 12 bases between. The CDR3 length is 16 residues. CDR3 bases: TGTGCCAGCAGCTTAGAGGGGATTATGATGAACACTGAAGCTTTCTTT. Its protein is CASSLEGIMMNTEAFF.